A selection of T cell receptor beta chains follows, all from one sample in a study of CD8 T cells in ankylosing spondylitis. TCRdb used MiXCR to reprocess the 5' RACE reads, holding one entry per CDR3 protein. The sample has 150,000 to 200,000 distinct CDR3 sequences; around a tenth are singletons. Sample: blood, either unsorted or a sorted T cell fraction (not recorded which). Receptors originate from a female donor with ankylosing spondylitis or in good health (not recorded which). CDR3s include the opening cysteine and the closing phenylalanine or tryptophan. Fields, in order: V gene, J gene, D gene, clone size, CDR3 protein, CDR3 DNA. The D gene is left open where the match is weak. Size tells how often a clone was seen (once, few, many) or the class of an expanded clone, and some rows leave it out.

V gene: TRBV11-3
J gene: TRBJ1-2
D gene: NA
clone size: NA
CDR3 protein: CASSPGLGGYTF
CDR3 DNA: TGTGCCAGCAGCCCCGGACTGGGTGGCTACACCTTC

V gene: TRBV27
J gene: TRBJ2-5
D gene: NA
clone size: many
CDR3 protein: CASSSLAGEETQYF
CDR3 DNA: TGTGCCAGCAGTTCCTTGGCAGGTGAAGAGACCCAGTACTTC

V gene: TRBV20-1
J gene: TRBJ2-7
D gene: TRBD2
clone size: many
CDR3 protein: CSAELAGAYEQYF
CDR3 DNA: TGCAGTGCAGAACTAGCGGGGGCCTACGAGCAGTACTTC

V gene: TRBV6-5
J gene: TRBJ1-2
D gene: NA
clone size: NA
CDR3 protein: CASSYLKDGANYGYTF
CDR3 DNA: TGTGCCAGCAGTTACCTGAAGGACGGAGCTAACTATGGCTACACCTTC

V gene: TRBV27
J gene: TRBJ1-5
D gene: NA
clone size: few
CDR3 protein: CASQPQHF
CDR3 DNA: TGTGCCAGCCAGCCCCAGCATTTT

V gene: TRBV4-3
J gene: TRBJ1-1
D gene: TRBD1
clone size: NA
CDR3 protein: CASSQEAGGNTEAFF
CDR3 DNA: TGCGCCAGCAGCCAAGAGGCAGGGGGGAACACTGAAGCTTTCTTT

V gene: TRBV13
J gene: TRBJ1-1
D gene: NA
clone size: NA
CDR3 protein: CASSFAAGRVYEAFF
CDR3 DNA: TGTGCCAGCAGTTTCGCCGCCGGCAGGGTTTATGAAGCTTTCTTT

V gene: TRBV27
J gene: TRBJ2-1
D gene: NA
clone size: few
CDR3 protein: CASSLNYNEQFF
CDR3 DNA: TGTGCCAGCAGTTTGAATTACAATGAGCAGTTCTTC

V gene: TRBV28
J gene: TRBJ2-5
D gene: NA
clone size: NA
CDR3 protein: CASSPAGGSFQETQYF
CDR3 DNA: TGTGCCAGCAGTCCCGCTGGGGGCAGCTTCCAAGAGACCCAGTACTTC

V gene: TRBV5-6
J gene: TRBJ1-2
D gene: NA
clone size: NA
CDR3 protein: CASSFRAGYNYGYTF
CDR3 DNA: TGTGCCAGCAGCTTCCGGGCAGGGTATAACTATGGCTACACCTTC

V gene: TRBV20-1
J gene: TRBJ2-3
D gene: NA
clone size: few
CDR3 protein: CSARVRFRDSLTDTQYF
CDR3 DNA: TGCAGTGCTAGAGTGAGGTTCCGGGATAGCCTCACAGATACGCAGTATTTT

V gene: TRBV10-2
J gene: TRBJ1-3
D gene: NA
clone size: few
CDR3 protein: CASRGGAGNTIYF
CDR3 DNA: TGCGCCAGCCGCGGGGGCGCCGGAAACACCATATATTTT

V gene: TRBV24-1
J gene: TRBJ2-2
D gene: NA
clone size: NA
CDR3 protein: CATSETSAGELFF
CDR3 DNA: TGTGCCACCAGTGAAACTAGTGCCGGGGAGCTGTTTTTT

V gene: TRBV9
J gene: TRBJ2-1
D gene: TRBD2
clone size: few
CDR3 protein: CASSVLGLVDEQFF
CDR3 DNA: TGTGCCAGCAGCGTCTTAGGACTAGTCGATGAGCAGTTCTTC

V gene: TRBV5-1
J gene: TRBJ2-1
D gene: TRBD2
clone size: many
CDR3 protein: CASSPDLGLAGSEQFF
CDR3 DNA: TGCGCCAGCAGCCCTGACCTGGGACTAGCGGGATCTGAGCAGTTCTTC

V gene: TRBV5-5
J gene: TRBJ1-5
D gene: NA
clone size: NA
CDR3 protein: CASSLTWGQNQPQHF
CDR3 DNA: TGTGCCAGCAGCTTGACCTGGGGCCAAAATCAGCCCCAGCATTTT

V gene: TRBV20-1
J gene: TRBJ2-7
D gene: NA
clone size: NA
CDR3 protein: CSATGTDPYEQYF
CDR3 DNA: TGCAGTGCAACCGGGACGGACCCCTACGAGCAGTACTTC

V gene: TRBV9
J gene: TRBJ2-5
D gene: NA
clone size: many
CDR3 protein: CASSGRFRGETQYF
CDR3 DNA: TGTGCCAGCAGCGGCAGATTTAGAGGAGAGACCCAGTACTTC

V gene: TRBV10-3
J gene: TRBJ2-3
D gene: TRBD1
clone size: NA
CDR3 protein: CAIWTGTSTDTQYF
CDR3 DNA: TGTGCCATCTGGACAGGGACTAGCACAGATACGCAGTATTTT

V gene: TRBV28
J gene: TRBJ2-3
D gene: NA
clone size: NA
CDR3 protein: CASSLSTIGTDTQYF
CDR3 DNA: TGTGCCAGCAGTTTGTCGACAATAGGCACAGATACGCAGTATTTT

V gene: TRBV28
J gene: TRBJ2-7
D gene: NA
clone size: few
CDR3 protein: CASAKGNFPEQYF
CDR3 DNA: TGTGCCAGCGCCAAGGGGAACTTTCCCGAGCAGTACTTC

V gene: TRBV21-1
J gene: TRBJ2-1
D gene: NA
clone size: NA
CDR3 protein: CAISPGLLLMQFF
CDR3 DNA: TGTGCCATCAGCCCTGGGCTCCTCTTAATGCAGTTCTTC

V gene: TRBV20-1
J gene: TRBJ2-4
D gene: NA
clone size: NA
CDR3 protein: CSAALANKNIQYF
CDR3 DNA: TGCAGTGCCGCCCTAGCAAACAAAAACATTCAGTACTTC